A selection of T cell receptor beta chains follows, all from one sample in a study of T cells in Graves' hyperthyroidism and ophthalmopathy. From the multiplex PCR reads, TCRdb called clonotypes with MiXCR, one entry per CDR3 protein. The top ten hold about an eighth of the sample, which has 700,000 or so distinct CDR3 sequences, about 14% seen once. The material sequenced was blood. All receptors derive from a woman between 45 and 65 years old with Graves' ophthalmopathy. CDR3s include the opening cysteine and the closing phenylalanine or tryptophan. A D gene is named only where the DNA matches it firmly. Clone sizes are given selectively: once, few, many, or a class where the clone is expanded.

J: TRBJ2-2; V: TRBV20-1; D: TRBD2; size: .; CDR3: CSARDRLAGDTGELFF; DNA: TGCAGTGCTAGAGACAGACTAGCGGGAGACACCGGGGAGCTGTTTTTT
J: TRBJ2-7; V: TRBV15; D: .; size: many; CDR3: CATSRGLIYEQYF; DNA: TGTGCCACCAGCAGGGGACTGATCTACGAGCAGTACTTC
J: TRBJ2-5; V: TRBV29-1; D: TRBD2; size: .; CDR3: CSVQTSAETQYF; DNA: TGCAGCGTACAGACTAGCGCAGAGACCCAGTACTTC
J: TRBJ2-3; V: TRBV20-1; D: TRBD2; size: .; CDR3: CSARRAGGDTQYF; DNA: TGCAGTGCTAGACGAGCGGGAGGAGATACGCAGTATTTT
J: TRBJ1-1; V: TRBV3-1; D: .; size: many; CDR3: CASSQDSPPGWDTEAFF; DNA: TGTGCCAGCAGCCAAGATTCTCCACCGGGGTGGGACACTGAAGCTTTCTTT
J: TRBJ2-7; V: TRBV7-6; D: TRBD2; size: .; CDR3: CASSSRLAGGPAGHEQYF; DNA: TGTGCCAGCAGCTCCCGACTAGCGGGAGGGCCTGCGGGCCACGAGCAGTACTTC
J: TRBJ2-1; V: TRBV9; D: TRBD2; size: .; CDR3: CASSETGLAAFKQFF; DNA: TGTGCCAGCAGTGAAACGGGACTAGCGGCCTTCAAGCAGTTCTTC
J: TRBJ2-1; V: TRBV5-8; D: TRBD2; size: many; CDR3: CASSLGLSGRAYNEQFF; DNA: TGTGCCAGCAGCTTGGGACTTAGCGGGAGGGCCTACAATGAGCAGTTCTTC
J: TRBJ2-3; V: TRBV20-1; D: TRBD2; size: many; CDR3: CSAKIKRGDGPDTQYF; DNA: TGCAGTGCTAAAATAAAACGGGGGGACGGCCCAGATACGCAGTATTTT
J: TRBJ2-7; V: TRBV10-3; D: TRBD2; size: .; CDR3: CAISWTSGSCEQYF; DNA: TGTGCCATCAGTTGGACTAGCGGCTCCTGCGAGCAGTACTTC
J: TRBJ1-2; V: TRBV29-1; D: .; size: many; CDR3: CSVARQTNYGYTF; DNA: TGCAGCGTCGCGAGACAGACAAACTATGGCTACACCTTC
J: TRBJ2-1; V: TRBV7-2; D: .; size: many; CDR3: CASSSPLGPGEENEQFF; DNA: TGTGCCAGCAGCTCCCCCCTCGGACCGGGAGAGGAAAATGAGCAGTTCTTC
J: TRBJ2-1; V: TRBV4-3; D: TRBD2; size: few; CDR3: CASSQVAGVSYNEQFF; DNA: TGCGCCAGCAGCCAAGTTGCGGGGGTTTCCTACAATGAGCAGTTCTTC
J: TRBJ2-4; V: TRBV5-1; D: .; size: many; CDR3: CASSDDRSIQYF; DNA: TGCGCCAGCAGCGATGACAGGTCCATTCAGTACTTC
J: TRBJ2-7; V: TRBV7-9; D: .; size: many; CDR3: CASSPLQGDEQYF; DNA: TGTGCCAGCAGCCCCCTCCAGGGCGACGAGCAGTACTTC
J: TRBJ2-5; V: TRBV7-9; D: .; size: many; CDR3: CASSLGRSGDFQETQYF; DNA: TGTGCCAGCAGCTTAGGTCGTAGCGGCGACTTCCAAGAGACCCAGTACTTC
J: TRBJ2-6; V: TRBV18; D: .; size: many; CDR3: CASSPLGAGANVLTF; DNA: TGTGCCAGCTCACCACTAGGGGCTGGGGCCAACGTCCTGACTTTC
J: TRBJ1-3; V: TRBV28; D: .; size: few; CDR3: CASLSLDKSSGNTIYF; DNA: TGTGCCAGCCTCAGCCTAGACAAGAGCTCTGGAAACACCATATATTTT
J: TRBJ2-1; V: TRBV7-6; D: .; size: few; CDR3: CASSLFPRSSSYNEQFF; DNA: TGTGCCAGCAGCTTATTTCCCCGCAGTAGCTCCTACAATGAGCAGTTCTTC
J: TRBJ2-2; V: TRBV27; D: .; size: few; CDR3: CASRTGVGELFF; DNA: TGTGCCAGCAGAACGGGGGTCGGGGAGCTGTTTTTT
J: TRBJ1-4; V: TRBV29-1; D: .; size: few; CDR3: CSVEGGTNEKLFF; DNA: TGCAGCGTTGAAGGAGGGACTAATGAAAAACTGTTTTTT
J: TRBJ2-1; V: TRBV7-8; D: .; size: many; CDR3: CASSLRDIGSYNEQFF; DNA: TGTGCCAGCAGCTTGAGGGACATCGGCTCCTACAATGAGCAGTTCTTC